The rows below give T cell receptor beta chains drawn from one sample of a study of blood T cell repertoires in COVID-19. The method was immunoSEQ multiplex PCR; TCRdb's version includes in-frame clones alone and lacks a portion of them. This sample carries approximately 300,000 clones, more than 80% of them seen once, and the ten largest clones take roughly 5.9%. What was sequenced was peripheral blood. These receptors were taken from a woman between 45 and 60 years old with COVID-19, enrolled during active disease. CDR3s include the opening cysteine and the closing phenylalanine or tryptophan. The order of the fields is clone size, V gene, J gene, D gene, CDR3 protein, CDR3 DNA. The D gene is left open where the match is weak. Clone size is stated in some rows and not others, as once, few, many or a class when expanded.

clone size: -
V gene: TRBV2
J gene: TRBJ2-3
D gene: TRBD1
CDR3 protein: CASDPPGQASTDTQYF
CDR3 DNA: TGTGCCAGCGACCCACCTGGACAGGCTAGCACAGATACGCAGTATTTT

clone size: -
V gene: TRBV27
J gene: TRBJ2-7
D gene: TRBD1
CDR3 protein: CASSFEATGAFYEQYF
CDR3 DNA: TGTGCCAGCAGTTTCGAAGCGACAGGGGCCTTCTACGAGCAGTACTTC

clone size: -
V gene: TRBV19
J gene: TRBJ1-1
D gene: -
CDR3 protein: CASCHMNTEAFF
CDR3 DNA: TGTGCCAGTTGCCACATGAACACTGAAGCTTTCTTT

clone size: -
V gene: TRBV7-3
J gene: TRBJ2-7
D gene: -
CDR3 protein: CASSSRGGNEQYF
CDR3 DNA: TGTGCCAGCAGCTCAAGGGGGGGAAACGAGCAGTACTTC

clone size: few
V gene: TRBV21-1
J gene: TRBJ2-2
D gene: -
CDR3 protein: CASISLESSTGELFF
CDR3 DNA: TGTGCCAGCATCTCACTAGAGTCTAGCACCGGGGAGCTGTTTTTT

clone size: -
V gene: TRBV11-3
J gene: TRBJ2-3
D gene: TRBD2
CDR3 protein: CASSSGGAVDTQYF
CDR3 DNA: TGTGCCAGCAGCTCGGGAGGCGCCGTGGATACGCAGTATTTT

clone size: -
V gene: TRBV5-8
J gene: TRBJ1-6
D gene: TRBD1
CDR3 protein: CASSQNRGWNSPLHF
CDR3 DNA: TGTGCCAGCAGCCAAAACAGGGGTTGGAATTCACCCCTCCACTTT

clone size: -
V gene: TRBV3-1/TRBV3-2
J gene: TRBJ2-7
D gene: -
CDR3 protein: CASSQLEPSDEQYF
CDR3 DNA: TGTGCCAGCAGCCAATTAGAGCCCAGCGACGAGCAGTACTTC

clone size: -
V gene: TRBV4-1
J gene: TRBJ2-3
D gene: TRBD1
CDR3 protein: CASSPGTGMYF
CDR3 DNA: TGCGCCAGCAGCCCCGGGACAGGGATGTATTTT

clone size: -
V gene: TRBV19
J gene: TRBJ2-3
D gene: TRBD2
CDR3 protein: CASKGWTSGSSDTQYF
CDR3 DNA: TGTGCCAGTAAGGGATGGACTAGCGGGAGCTCAGATACGCAGTATTTT

clone size: once
V gene: TRBV7-2
J gene: TRBJ2-1
D gene: TRBD1
CDR3 protein: CASSSHRGAYNEQFF
CDR3 DNA: TGTGCCAGCAGCTCACACAGGGGGGCGTACAATGAGCAGTTCTTC

clone size: -
V gene: TRBV5-4
J gene: TRBJ2-3
D gene: TRBD2
CDR3 protein: CASSLETSASDTQYF
CDR3 DNA: TGTGCCAGCAGCTTGGAGACTAGCGCCTCAGATACGCAGTATTTT

clone size: -
V gene: TRBV5-5
J gene: TRBJ2-1
D gene: -
CDR3 protein: CASSSQTGLNEQFF
CDR3 DNA: TGTGCCAGCAGCTCCCAGACAGGACTCAATGAGCAGTTCTTC

clone size: -
V gene: TRBV5-1
J gene: TRBJ1-1
D gene: TRBD1
CDR3 protein: CASSLALTGYGEAFF
CDR3 DNA: TGCGCCAGCAGCTTGGCACTGACAGGGTACGGTGAAGCTTTCTTT

clone size: -
V gene: TRBV27
J gene: TRBJ1-5
D gene: TRBD1
CDR3 protein: CASSWDREQPQHF
CDR3 DNA: TGTGCCAGCAGTTGGGACAGAGAGCAGCCCCAGCATTTT

clone size: once
V gene: TRBV18
J gene: TRBJ1-6
D gene: -
CDR3 protein: CASSPSGSYNSPLHF
CDR3 DNA: TGTGCCAGCTCACCATCGGGCTCCTATAATTCACCCCTCCACTTT

clone size: -
V gene: TRBV6-6
J gene: TRBJ1-2
D gene: TRBD1
CDR3 protein: CASSSGQVKLRGYTF
CDR3 DNA: TGTGCCAGCAGTTCCGGACAGGTTAAATTGAGAGGCTACACCTTC

clone size: -
V gene: TRBV18
J gene: TRBJ2-7
D gene: TRBD1
CDR3 protein: CASSPSRDRGRNEQYF
CDR3 DNA: TGTGCCAGCTCACCTTCACGGGACAGGGGGCGCAACGAGCAGTACTTC

clone size: -
V gene: TRBV6-1
J gene: TRBJ1-2
D gene: -
CDR3 protein: CASSLRGAPVRGYTF
CDR3 DNA: TGTGCCAGCAGTTTACGGGGGGCGCCGGTTCGTGGCTACACCTTC

clone size: -
V gene: TRBV4-2
J gene: TRBJ2-5
D gene: TRBD1
CDR3 protein: CASSPRQGALETQYF
CDR3 DNA: TGTGCCAGCAGTCCGCGGCAGGGGGCTTTGGAGACCCAGTACTTC

clone size: -
V gene: TRBV30
J gene: TRBJ2-7
D gene: -
CDR3 protein: CAWSETDSLGVYEQYF
CDR3 DNA: TGTGCCTGGAGTGAGACGGACAGCCTGGGAGTCTACGAGCAGTACTTC

clone size: -
V gene: TRBV3-1/TRBV3-2
J gene: TRBJ2-4
D gene: TRBD2
CDR3 protein: CASSLRGGSGRIQYF
CDR3 DNA: TGTGCCAGCAGCCTTCGAGGCGGGAGCGGGCGCATTCAGTACTTC